The rows below give T cell receptor beta chains drawn from one sample of a study of T cells in Graves' hyperthyroidism and ophthalmopathy. TCRdb re-called the multiplex PCR reads through MiXCR, storing one row per CDR3 protein. The sample has roughly 180,000 distinct CDR3 sequences; 9.4% are singletons. Sequenced sample: blood. All receptors come from a young woman with Graves' hyperthyroidism that later progressed to Graves' ophthalmopathy. Both conserved end residues are trimmed from each CDR3.

CDR3,J,V
ASSVDGTGANVLT,TRBJ2-6,TRBV9
ASSRILAEWADTQY,TRBJ2-3,TRBV7-9
ASSVVQGPGVGAF,TRBJ1-1,TRBV9
ASSEEIPGLAGGNEQF,TRBJ2-1,TRBV7-9
ASSQFSLNTEAF,TRBJ1-1,TRBV4-1
ASSLRFAGEGGELF,TRBJ2-2,TRBV5-1
ASSFTSGYNIQY,TRBJ2-4,TRBV27
ASSVGGGRAIDEQF,TRBJ2-1,TRBV9
ASSHIIKGQEGYT,TRBJ1-2,TRBV3-1
ASTLFSGGANYEQY,TRBJ2-7,TRBV6-1
SAPIAGRIYEQY,TRBJ2-7,TRBV20-1
ASMSSGNQETQY,TRBJ2-5,TRBV12-3/TRBV12-4
ASSFTGTYGYT,TRBJ1-2,TRBV5-6
SAPGQGGPF,TRBJ2-1,TRBV20-1
SASRSGRQPSEQY,TRBJ2-7,TRBV20-1
ASSFTGQPREKLF,TRBJ1-4,TRBV5-1